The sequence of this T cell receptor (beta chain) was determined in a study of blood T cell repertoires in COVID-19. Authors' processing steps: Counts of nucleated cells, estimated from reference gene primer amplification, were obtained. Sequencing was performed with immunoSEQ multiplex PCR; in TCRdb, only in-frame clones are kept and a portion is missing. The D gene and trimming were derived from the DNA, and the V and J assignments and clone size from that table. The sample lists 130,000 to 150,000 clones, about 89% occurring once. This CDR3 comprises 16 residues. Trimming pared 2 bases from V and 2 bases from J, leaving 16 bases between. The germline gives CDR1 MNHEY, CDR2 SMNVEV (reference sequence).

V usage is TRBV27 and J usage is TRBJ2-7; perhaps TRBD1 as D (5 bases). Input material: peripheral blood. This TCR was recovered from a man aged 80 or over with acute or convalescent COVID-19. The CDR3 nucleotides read TGTGCCAGCAGTTTAAAGATCCCAGGGCCCCCCTACGAGCAGTACTTC. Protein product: CASSLKIPGPPYEQYF.